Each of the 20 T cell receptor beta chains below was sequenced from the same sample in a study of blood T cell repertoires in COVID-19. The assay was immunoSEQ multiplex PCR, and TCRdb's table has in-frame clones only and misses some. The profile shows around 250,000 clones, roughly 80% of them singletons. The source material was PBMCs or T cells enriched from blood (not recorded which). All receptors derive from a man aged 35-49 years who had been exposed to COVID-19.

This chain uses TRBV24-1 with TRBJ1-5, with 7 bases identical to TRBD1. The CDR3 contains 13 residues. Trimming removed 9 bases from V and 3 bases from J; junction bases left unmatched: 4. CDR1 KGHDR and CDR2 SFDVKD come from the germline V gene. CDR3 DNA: TGTGCCACCTCAGACAGGGTCAATCAGCCCCAGCATTTT. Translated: CATSDRVNQPQHF.

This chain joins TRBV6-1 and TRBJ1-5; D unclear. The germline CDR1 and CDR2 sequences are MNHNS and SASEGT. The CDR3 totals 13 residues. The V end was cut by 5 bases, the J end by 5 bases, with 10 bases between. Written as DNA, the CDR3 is TGTGCCAGCAGTTATTACATTGATCAGCCCCAGCATTTT. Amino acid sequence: CASSYYIDQPQHF.

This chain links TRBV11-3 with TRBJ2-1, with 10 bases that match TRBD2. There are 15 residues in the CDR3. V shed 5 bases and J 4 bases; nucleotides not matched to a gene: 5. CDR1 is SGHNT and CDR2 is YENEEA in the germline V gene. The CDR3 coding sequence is TGTGCCAGCAGCCGCGGACTAGCGGTTTACAATGAGCAGTTCTTC. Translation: CASSRGLAVYNEQFF.

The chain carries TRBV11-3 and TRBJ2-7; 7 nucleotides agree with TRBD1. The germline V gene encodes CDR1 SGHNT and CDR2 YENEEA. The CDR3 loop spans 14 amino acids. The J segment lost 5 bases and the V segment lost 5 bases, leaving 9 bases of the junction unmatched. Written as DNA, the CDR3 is TGTGCCAGCAGCATTTCGACAGGGTCCCACGAGCAGTACTTC. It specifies CASSISTGSHEQYF.

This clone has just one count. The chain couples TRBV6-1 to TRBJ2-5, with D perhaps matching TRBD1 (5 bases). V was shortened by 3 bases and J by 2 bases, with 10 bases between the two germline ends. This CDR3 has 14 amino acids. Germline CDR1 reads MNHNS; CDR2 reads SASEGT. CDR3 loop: CASSEGRVQETQYF. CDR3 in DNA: TGTGCCAGCAGTGAGGGCAGGGTTCAAGAGACCCAGTACTTC.

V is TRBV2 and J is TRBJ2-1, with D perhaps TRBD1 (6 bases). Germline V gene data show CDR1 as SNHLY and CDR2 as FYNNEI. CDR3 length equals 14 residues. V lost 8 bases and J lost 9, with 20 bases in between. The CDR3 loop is CASYEHQGPSEQFF. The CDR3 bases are TGTGCCAGCTACGAGCATCAGGGGCCCAGTGAGCAGTTCTTC.

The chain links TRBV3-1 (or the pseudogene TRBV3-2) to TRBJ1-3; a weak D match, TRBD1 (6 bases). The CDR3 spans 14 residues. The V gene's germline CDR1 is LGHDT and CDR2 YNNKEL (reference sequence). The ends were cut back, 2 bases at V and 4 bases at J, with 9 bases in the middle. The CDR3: CASSQTGWGNTIYF. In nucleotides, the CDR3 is TGTGCCAGCAGCCAAACAGGGTGGGGAAACACCATATATTTT.

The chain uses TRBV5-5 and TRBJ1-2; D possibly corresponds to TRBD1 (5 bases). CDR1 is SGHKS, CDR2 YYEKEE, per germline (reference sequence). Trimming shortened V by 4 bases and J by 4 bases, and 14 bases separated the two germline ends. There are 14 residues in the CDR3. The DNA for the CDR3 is TGTGCCAGCAGCCGGCCAGGGCTGTTCTATGGCTACACCTTC. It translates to CASSRPGLFYGYTF.

CDR3 nucleotides: TGTGCCAGCAGTGCGACAGGCGTAATGGACAATGAGCAGTTCTTC. Translated, it gives CASSATGVMDNEQFF. The chain recombines TRBV7-6 with TRBJ2-1, with D maybe TRBD1 (6 bases). Trimming removed 6 bases at V and 5 bases at J, with 17 bases between. Per the germline V gene, CDR1 is SGHVS and CDR2 is FNYEAQ. The CDR3 has 15 amino acids.

CDR3 DNA: TGTGCCAGCAGCGCCACGGGACAAGGAACCACAGATACGCAGTATTTT. Its translation is CASSATGQGTTDTQYF. The chain links TRBV7-9 to TRBJ2-3, with D maybe TRBD1 (6 bases). Germline V gene lookup returns CDR1 SEHNR and CDR2 FQNEAQ (reference sequence). V was cut by 5 bases and J by 2 bases, with 17 bases left in between. There are 16 residues in the CDR3.

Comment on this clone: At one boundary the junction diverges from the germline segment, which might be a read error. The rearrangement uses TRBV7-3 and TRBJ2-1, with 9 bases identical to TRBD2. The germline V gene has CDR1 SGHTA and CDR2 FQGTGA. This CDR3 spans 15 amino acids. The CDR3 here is CASSLTGLATNEQFF. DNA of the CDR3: TGTGCCAGCAGCCTAACGGGACTAGCTACCAATGAGCAGTTCTTC.

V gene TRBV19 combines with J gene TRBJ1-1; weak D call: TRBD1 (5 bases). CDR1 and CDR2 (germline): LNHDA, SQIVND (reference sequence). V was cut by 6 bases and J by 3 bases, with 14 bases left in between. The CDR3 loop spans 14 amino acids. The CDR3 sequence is CASSPGRVHTEAFF. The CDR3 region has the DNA TGTGCCAGTAGCCCCGGCAGGGTTCACACTGAAGCTTTCTTT.

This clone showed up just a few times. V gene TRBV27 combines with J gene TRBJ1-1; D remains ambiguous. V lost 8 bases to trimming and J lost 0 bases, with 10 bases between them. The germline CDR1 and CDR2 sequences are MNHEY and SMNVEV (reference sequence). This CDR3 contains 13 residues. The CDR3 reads CASGGRMNTEAFF. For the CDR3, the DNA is TGTGCCAGCGGAGGGAGGATGAACACTGAAGCTTTCTTT.

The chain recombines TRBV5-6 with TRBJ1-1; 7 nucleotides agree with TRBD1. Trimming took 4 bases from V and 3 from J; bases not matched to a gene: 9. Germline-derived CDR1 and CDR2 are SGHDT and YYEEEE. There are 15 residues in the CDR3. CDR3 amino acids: CASSKITGVDTEAFF. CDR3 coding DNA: TGTGCCAGCAGCAAAATAACAGGGGTGGACACTGAAGCTTTCTTT.

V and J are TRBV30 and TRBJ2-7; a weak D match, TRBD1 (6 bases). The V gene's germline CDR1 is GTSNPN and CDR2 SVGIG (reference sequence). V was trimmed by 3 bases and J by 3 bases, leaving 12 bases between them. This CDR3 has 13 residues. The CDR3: CAWRQGVLYEQYF. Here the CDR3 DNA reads TGTGCCTGGAGACAGGGAGTTCTCTACGAGCAGTACTTC.

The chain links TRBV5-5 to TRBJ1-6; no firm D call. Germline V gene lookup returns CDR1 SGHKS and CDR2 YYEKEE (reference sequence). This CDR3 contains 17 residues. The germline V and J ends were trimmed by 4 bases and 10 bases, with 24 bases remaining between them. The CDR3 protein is CASSTLPHNDGKSPLHF. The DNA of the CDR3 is TGTGCCAGCAGCACCTTACCCCACAACGACGGGAAATCACCCCTCCACTTT.

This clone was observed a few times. The CDR3 is CASSSTTAYNTEAFF. CDR3 nucleotides: TGTGCCAGCAGCTCAACGACAGCCTATAACACTGAAGCTTTCTTT. V is TRBV28 and J is TRBJ1-1; D might be TRBD1 (5 bases). The V end lost 6 bases, the J end lost 2 bases, and 16 bases lay between the germline ends. CDR1 and CDR2 from the germline V gene are MDHEN and SYDVKM. This CDR3 is 15 amino acids long.

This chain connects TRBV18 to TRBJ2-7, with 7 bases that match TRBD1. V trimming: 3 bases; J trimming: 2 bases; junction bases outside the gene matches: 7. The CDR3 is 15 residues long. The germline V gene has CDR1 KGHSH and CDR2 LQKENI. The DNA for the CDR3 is TGTGCCAGCTCACCGCGGGCCCAGGGGGCCTACGAGCAGTACTTC. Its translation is CASSPRAQGAYEQYF.

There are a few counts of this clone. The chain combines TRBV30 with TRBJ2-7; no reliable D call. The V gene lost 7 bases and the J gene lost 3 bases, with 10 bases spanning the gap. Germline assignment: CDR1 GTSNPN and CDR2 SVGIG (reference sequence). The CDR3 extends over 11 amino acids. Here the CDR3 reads CASEENYEQYF. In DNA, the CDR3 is TGTGCCTCAGAAGAAAACTACGAGCAGTACTTC.

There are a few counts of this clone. The CDR3 nucleotides read TGTGCCAGCAAGTGGAGTTCCGGGACAGCCACCTATGGCTACACCTTC. Protein sequence: CASKWSSGTATYGYTF. The chain combines TRBV6-4 with TRBJ1-2; 7 bases match TRBD1. The CDR3 extends over 16 amino acids. The germline CDR1 and CDR2 sequences are MRHNA and SNTAGT. Unmatched junction bases numbered 15, after V lost 7 bases and J lost 4 bases.